The 9 T cell receptor beta chains presented below share a single source sample, sequenced in a study of radiation and T cells in renal cell carcinoma. Time point defined: baseline pretreatment blood. Treatment meaning: 15 Gy SBRT to primary tumor, nephrectomy 4 weeks later. Here immunoSEQ multiplex PCR was the method, and the copy in TCRdb shows in-frame clones only, minus some. The profile shows some 110,000 clones, approximately 78% of them singletons. The sequencing used blood, collected from a patient whose treatment included radiotherapy and nephrectomy. The receptors were gathered from a woman aged 60 to 75 with renal cell carcinoma.

The genes are TRBV4-3 and TRBJ2-3, with D perhaps matching TRBD2 (5 bases). The CDR3 has 14 residues. Germline CDR1 and CDR2: LGHNA and YSLEER. V was shortened by 2 bases and J by 2 bases, with 8 bases between the two germline ends. DNA for the CDR3: TGCGCCAGCAGCCAACGACTATCCACAGATACGCAGTATTTT. Translation gives CASSQRLSTDTQYF.

V gene TRBV7-9 combines with J gene TRBJ2-5; 7 positions agree with TRBD2. The ends lost 0 bases at V and 4 bases at J; junction bases unmatched: 2. This CDR3 contains 14 residues. Per the germline V gene, CDR1 is SEHNR and CDR2 is FQNEAQ (reference sequence). The CDR3 spells CASSLATGGETQYF. In DNA, the CDR3 is TGTGCCAGCAGCTTAGCGACGGGGGGAGAGACCCAGTACTTC.

V and J are TRBV5-1 and TRBJ1-3; 10 positions agree with TRBD1. CDR3 length: 18 residues. Germline V gene sequence: CDR1 SGHRS, CDR2 YFSETQ. V trimming: 3 bases; J trimming: 4 bases; junction bases outside the gene matches: 13. The CDR3 sequence is CASSSEPPGTGVGNTIYF. The DNA for the CDR3 is TGCGCCAGCAGCTCGGAACCACCCGGGACAGGGGTCGGAAACACCATATATTTT.

The chain couples TRBV6-6 to TRBJ2-1, with D possibly TRBD1 on 6 matching bases. Germline V gene sequence: CDR1 MNHNY, CDR2 SVGAGI (reference sequence). Deletions cut 4 bases from V and 6 bases from J, with 13 bases between. This CDR3 has 14 residues. The CDR3 sequence: CASSFDRRVNEQFF. Written as DNA, the CDR3 is TGTGCCAGCAGTTTCGACAGGAGAGTCAATGAGCAGTTCTTC.

This sequence joins TRBV5-1 and TRBJ2-1, with D maybe TRBD2 (6 bases). The germline V and J ends were trimmed by 0 bases and 2 bases, with 9 bases remaining between them. In germline, CDR1 is SGHRS, CDR2 YFSETQ. This CDR3 is built from 15 residues. The CDR3 bases are TGCGCCAGCAGCTTGGGGGGGGTCACCTACAATGAGCAGTTCTTC. It yields the protein CASSLGGVTYNEQFF.

The chain is built from TRBV6-1 and TRBJ2-5; TRBD2 aligns across 10 bases. The J call is in doubt because the DNA end fits TRBJ2-7 better. This CDR3 has 15 residues. Germline CDR1 reads MNHNS; CDR2 reads SASEGT. The CDR3 DNA sequence: TGTGCCAGCAGTGACCGGACTAGCGGATCCTACGAGCAGTACTTC. Translated, it gives CASSDRTSGSYEQYF.

The gene calls are TRBV9 and TRBJ2-1; 8 bases are a match to TRBD2. Germline CDR1 and CDR2: SGDLS and YYNGEE. V trimming: 2 bases; J trimming: 9 bases; junction bases outside the gene matches: 13. This CDR3 region has 16 residues. The CDR3: CASSVEPLREGTEQFF. The CDR3 DNA follows: TGTGCCAGCAGCGTCGAACCCCTCCGGGAGGGCACTGAGCAGTTCTTC.

The chain carries TRBV7-6 and TRBJ2-1; D unresolved. Germline V lookup: CDR1 SGHVS, CDR2 FNYEAQ. Trimming stripped 2 bases from V and 10 bases from J, with 24 bases between. This CDR3 spans 17 amino acids. The CDR3 nucleotides read TGTGCCAGCAGCTTACTTAGTGGTTCCCTTTTGGTGGAGGAGCAGTTCTTC. It specifies CASSLLSGSLLVEEQFF.

The genes are TRBV6-6 and TRBJ2-1; D possibly corresponds to TRBD2 (5 bases). The germline V and J ends were trimmed by 6 bases and 4 bases, with 13 bases remaining between them. This CDR3 comprises 14 residues. Germline loops: CDR1 MNHNY, CDR2 SVGAGI (reference sequence). In DNA, the CDR3 is TGTGCCAGCAGCGGACTCCCTTCTTACAATGAGCAGTTCTTC. It specifies CASSGLPSYNEQFF.